These T cell receptor beta chains were read from a single sample in a study of cytomegalovirus exposure and HLA in healthy donors. Using immunoSEQ multiplex PCR, the repertoire was profiled, and TCRdb retains in-frame clones only, with some absent. This table has approximately 160,000 clones, 70% to 90% appearing once. Sequenced material: PBMCs. The receptors here all came from a woman younger than 45 in good health and CMV-seronegative. Each CDR3 is given without its conserved first and last residue. The order of the fields is V gene, J gene, CDR3 protein.

v_gene: TRBV6-5; j_gene: TRBJ1-4; CDR3aa: ASSYSGEGEKLF
v_gene: TRBV18; j_gene: TRBJ2-2; CDR3aa: ASSPTGELF
v_gene: TRBV6-1; j_gene: TRBJ1-4; CDR3aa: ASRPQPSNEKLF
v_gene: TRBV4-3; j_gene: TRBJ2-2; CDR3aa: ASSQDTTSITGELF
v_gene: TRBV7-8; j_gene: TRBJ2-1; CDR3aa: ASSLIAGESYNEQF
v_gene: TRBV9; j_gene: TRBJ2-5; CDR3aa: ASSGSGGHQETQY
v_gene: TRBV6-6; j_gene: TRBJ2-2; CDR3aa: ASRGVASGTGELF
v_gene: TRBV13; j_gene: TRBJ2-5; CDR3aa: ASSQLDSTETQY
v_gene: TRBV5-5; j_gene: TRBJ1-6; CDR3aa: ASSWRVGRGYSPLH
v_gene: TRBV2; j_gene: TRBJ2-7; CDR3aa: ASIEGGGLEQY
v_gene: TRBV6-1; j_gene: TRBJ1-1; CDR3aa: ASSTRDNTEAF
v_gene: TRBV11-2; j_gene: TRBJ1-2; CDR3aa: ASSFGTGGYYGYT
v_gene: TRBV4-3; j_gene: TRBJ1-3; CDR3aa: ASSQDFRVGGNTIY
v_gene: TRBV9; j_gene: TRBJ1-2; CDR3aa: ASSVDPGYGYT
v_gene: TRBV27; j_gene: TRBJ2-1; CDR3aa: ASSRGGRYNEQF
v_gene: TRBV5-4; j_gene: TRBJ2-3; CDR3aa: ASSLSGDTDTQY
v_gene: TRBV9; j_gene: TRBJ2-1; CDR3aa: ASSPSSYNEQF
v_gene: TRBV7-3; j_gene: TRBJ1-1; CDR3aa: ASSLDRNTEAF
v_gene: TRBV6-6; j_gene: TRBJ2-7; CDR3aa: ASSYSSGPGYEQY
v_gene: TRBV2; j_gene: TRBJ2-5; CDR3aa: ASSVAGSPETQY
v_gene: TRBV13; j_gene: TRBJ1-1; CDR3aa: ASSPGTGYGNTEAF
v_gene: TRBV10-2; j_gene: TRBJ2-5; CDR3aa: ASSDRASGGKRETQY
v_gene: TRBV7-3; j_gene: TRBJ2-1; CDR3aa: ASSLTRKGDLYNEQF
v_gene: TRBV2; j_gene: TRBJ1-5; CDR3aa: ASRSPFKGATEDQPQH
v_gene: TRBV9; j_gene: TRBJ2-1; CDR3aa: ASSVVSHLSNNEQF
v_gene: TRBV9; j_gene: TRBJ1-2; CDR3aa: ASSAVRGHGYGYT
v_gene: TRBV16; j_gene: TRBJ2-3; CDR3aa: ASSPTRADTQY
v_gene: TRBV29-1; j_gene: TRBJ2-3; CDR3aa: SVESGGADTQY
v_gene: TRBV4-3; j_gene: TRBJ2-5; CDR3aa: ASSRLLARQETQY
v_gene: TRBV19; j_gene: TRBJ1-2; CDR3aa: ASSPGNYGYT
v_gene: TRBV10-3; j_gene: TRBJ1-1; CDR3aa: AISASRNTEAF
v_gene: TRBV5-1; j_gene: TRBJ1-4; CDR3aa: ASSFLAGNEKLF
v_gene: TRBV7-2; j_gene: TRBJ2-7; CDR3aa: ASSLTGKWDEQY
v_gene: TRBV6-1; j_gene: TRBJ1-4; CDR3aa: ASSEGVALVKLF
v_gene: TRBV6-5; j_gene: TRBJ2-2; CDR3aa: ASSYSRANTGELF
v_gene: TRBV27; j_gene: TRBJ2-4; CDR3aa: ASSFGGPRERNIQY
v_gene: TRBV20-1; j_gene: TRBJ2-1; CDR3aa: SAKYNEQF
v_gene: TRBV7-2; j_gene: TRBJ2-4; CDR3aa: ASSPGASSRNIQY
v_gene: TRBV7-2; j_gene: TRBJ1-5; CDR3aa: ASSLGWRGRSNQPQH
v_gene: TRBV28; j_gene: TRBJ1-4; CDR3aa: ASSPLRNLLF
v_gene: TRBV19; j_gene: TRBJ2-2; CDR3aa: ASSSGMSGELF
v_gene: TRBV7-9; j_gene: TRBJ1-5; CDR3aa: ASSLAGSYSNQPQH
v_gene: TRBV4-3; j_gene: TRBJ2-2; CDR3aa: ASSQVTGTGELF
v_gene: TRBV2; j_gene: TRBJ1-2; CDR3aa: ASSVFGRLFSADGYT
v_gene: TRBV2; j_gene: TRBJ2-3; CDR3aa: ASGTLARTGY
v_gene: TRBV2; j_gene: TRBJ2-3; CDR3aa: AGSGEGDTQY